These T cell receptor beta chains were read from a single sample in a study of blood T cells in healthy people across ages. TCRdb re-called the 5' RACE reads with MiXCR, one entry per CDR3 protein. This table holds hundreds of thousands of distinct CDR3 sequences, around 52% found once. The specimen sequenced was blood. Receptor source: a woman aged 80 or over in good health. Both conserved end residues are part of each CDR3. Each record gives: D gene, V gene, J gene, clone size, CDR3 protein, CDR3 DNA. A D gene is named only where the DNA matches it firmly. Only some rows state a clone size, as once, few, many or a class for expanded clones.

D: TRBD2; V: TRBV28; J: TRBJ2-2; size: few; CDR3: CASSRSGRSTGELFF; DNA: TGTGCCAGCAGCCGTAGCGGGAGAAGCACCGGGGAGCTGTTTTTT
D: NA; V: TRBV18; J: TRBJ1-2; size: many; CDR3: CASSPATVNGYTF; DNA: TGTGCCAGCTCACCGGCGACCGTAAATGGCTACACCTTC
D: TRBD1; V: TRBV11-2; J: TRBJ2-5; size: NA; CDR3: CASSRDRGVQETQYF; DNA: TGTGCCAGCAGCCGGGACAGGGGTGTTCAAGAGACCCAGTACTTC
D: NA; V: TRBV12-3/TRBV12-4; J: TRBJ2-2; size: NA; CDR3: CASRMTGELFF; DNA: TGTGCCAGCAGGATGACCGGGGAGCTGTTTTTT
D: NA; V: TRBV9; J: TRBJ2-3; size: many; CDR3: CASSAQRGASLTDTQYF; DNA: TGTGCCAGCAGCGCCCAAAGGGGCGCATCCCTCACAGATACGCAGTATTTT
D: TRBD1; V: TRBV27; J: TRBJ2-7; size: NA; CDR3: CASRGSLGTGLYEQYF; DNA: TGTGCCAGCAGAGGTTCCCTCGGGACAGGGCTCTACGAGCAGTACTTC
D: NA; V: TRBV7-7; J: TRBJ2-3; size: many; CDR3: CASSSGARGLGADTQYF; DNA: TGTGCTAGCAGCTCAGGGGCACGGGGGCTCGGAGCAGATACGCAGTATTTT
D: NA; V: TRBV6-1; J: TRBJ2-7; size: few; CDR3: CASNGGTVLYEQYF; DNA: TGTGCCAGCAACGGGGGGACAGTACTCTACGAGCAGTACTTC
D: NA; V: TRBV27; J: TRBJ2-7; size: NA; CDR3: CASKGRQRVYEQYF; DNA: TGTGCCAGCAAAGGCCGGCAGCGGGTGTACGAGCAGTACTTC
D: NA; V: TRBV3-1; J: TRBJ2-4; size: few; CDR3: CVSSQVTGGGGNIQYF; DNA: TGTGTCAGCAGCCAAGTCACAGGGGGGGGAGGAAACATTCAGTACTTC
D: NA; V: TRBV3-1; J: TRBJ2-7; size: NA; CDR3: CASSQGRRRDEQYF; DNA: TGTGCCAGCAGCCAGGGGAGAAGAAGAGACGAGCAGTACTTC
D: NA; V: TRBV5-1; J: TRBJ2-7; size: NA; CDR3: CASGLNDREQYF; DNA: TGCGCCAGCGGCCTAAATGATCGGGAGCAGTACTTC
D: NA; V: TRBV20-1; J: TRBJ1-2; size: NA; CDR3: CSGETNNYGYTF; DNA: TGCAGTGGCGAAACGAACAACTATGGCTACACCTTC
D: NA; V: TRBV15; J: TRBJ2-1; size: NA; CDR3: CATSRDWTGNEQFF; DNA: TGTGCCACCAGCAGAGATTGGACGGGTAATGAGCAGTTCTTC
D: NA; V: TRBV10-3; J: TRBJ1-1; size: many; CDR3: CAISPGTKGTEAFF; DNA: TGTGCCATCAGCCCCGGGACTAAGGGGACTGAAGCTTTCTTT
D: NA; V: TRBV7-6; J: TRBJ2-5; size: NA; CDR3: CASSPTVGLQNNEQYF; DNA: TGTGCCAGCAGCCCGACGGTTGGACTACAAAACAATGAGCAGTACTTC
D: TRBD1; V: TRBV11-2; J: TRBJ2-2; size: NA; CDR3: CASSSLTLRQGGTGELFF; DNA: TGTGCCAGCAGCTCCTTGACCCTCAGACAGGGCGGAACCGGGGAGCTGTTTTTT
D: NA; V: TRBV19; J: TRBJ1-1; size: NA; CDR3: CASTPDPFPNTEAFF; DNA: TGTGCCAGTACCCCAGACCCCTTCCCGAACACTGAAGCTTTCTTT
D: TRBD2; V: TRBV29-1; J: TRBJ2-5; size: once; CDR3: CSVASGGLQETQYF; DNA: TGCAGCGTTGCGAGCGGGGGCCTCCAAGAGACCCAGTACTTC
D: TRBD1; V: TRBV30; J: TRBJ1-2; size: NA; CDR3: CAWSGTGDYGYTF; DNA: TGTGCCTGGAGTGGGACAGGGGACTATGGCTACACCTTC
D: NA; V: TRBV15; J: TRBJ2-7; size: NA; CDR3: CATSRDYEGGSYEQYF; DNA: TGTGCCACCAGCAGAGATTACGAGGGAGGATCCTACGAGCAGTACTTC
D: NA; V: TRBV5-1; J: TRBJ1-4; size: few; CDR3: CASSLGPGLATNEKLFF; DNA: TGCGCCAGCAGCTTGGGGCCAGGGTTAGCAACTAATGAAAAACTGTTTTTT
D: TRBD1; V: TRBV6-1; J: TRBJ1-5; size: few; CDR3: CASSARQGPQPQHF; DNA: TGTGCCAGCAGTGCCCGACAGGGTCCCCAGCCCCAGCATTTT
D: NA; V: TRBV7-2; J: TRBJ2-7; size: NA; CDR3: CASSPRDPTYEQYF; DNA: TGTGCCAGCAGCCCCCGGGACCCAACCTACGAGCAGTACTTC
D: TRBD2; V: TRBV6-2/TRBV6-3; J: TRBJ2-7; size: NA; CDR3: CASSSPGGRENEQYF; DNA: TGTGCCAGCAGTTCCCCCGGCGGGAGGGAGAATGAGCAGTACTTC
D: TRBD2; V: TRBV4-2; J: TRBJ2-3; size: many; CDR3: CASSTGEIGLAEGSQYF; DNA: TGTGCCAGCAGCACAGGCGAGATTGGACTAGCGGAAGGATCGCAGTATTTT
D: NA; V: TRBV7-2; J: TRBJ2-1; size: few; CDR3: CASSLAGSLNNEQFF; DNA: TGTGCCAGCAGCTTAGCAGGTTCTTTAAACAATGAGCAGTTCTTC
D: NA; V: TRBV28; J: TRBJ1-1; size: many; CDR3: CASSSRRGGTEAFF; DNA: TGTGCCAGCAGTTCACGCAGGGGTGGCACTGAAGCTTTCTTT
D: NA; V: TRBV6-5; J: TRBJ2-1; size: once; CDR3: CASRDSGDNEQFF; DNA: TGTGCCAGCAGAGACTCCGGGGACAATGAGCAGTTCTTC
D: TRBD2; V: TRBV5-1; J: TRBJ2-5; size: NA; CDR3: CASSLGGRDGREGKYF; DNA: TGCGCCAGCAGCTTGGGAGGTCGCGACGGTCGGGAGGGGAAGTACTTC
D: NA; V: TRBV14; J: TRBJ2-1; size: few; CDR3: CASSQDGFDEQFF; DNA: TGTGCCAGCAGCCAAGATGGATTCGATGAGCAGTTCTTC
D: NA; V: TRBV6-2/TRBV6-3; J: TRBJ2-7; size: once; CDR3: CASLENDRYYEQYF; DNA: TGTGCCAGCCTAGAGAATGACAGATACTACGAGCAGTACTTC
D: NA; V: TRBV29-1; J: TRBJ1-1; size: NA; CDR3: CSAQTLNTEAFF; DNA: TGCAGCGCCCAGACCTTGAACACTGAAGCTTTCTTT
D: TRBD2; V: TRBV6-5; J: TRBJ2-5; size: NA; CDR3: CASSYSWGGETQYF; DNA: TGTGCCAGCAGTTACTCGTGGGGAGGGGAGACCCAGTACTTC
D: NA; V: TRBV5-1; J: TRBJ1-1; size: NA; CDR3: CTSSLEPPFEPSTEAFF; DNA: TGCACCAGCAGCTTGGAGCCGCCCTTTGAGCCTAGCACTGAAGCTTTCTTT
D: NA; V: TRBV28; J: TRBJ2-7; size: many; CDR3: CASSPGQRVNEQYF; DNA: TGTGCCAGCAGCCCTGGGCAGAGGGTGAACGAGCAGTACTTC
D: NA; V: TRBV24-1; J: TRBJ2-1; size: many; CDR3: CATSDGSYNEQFF; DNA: TGTGCCACCAGTGATGGTTCTTACAATGAGCAGTTCTTC
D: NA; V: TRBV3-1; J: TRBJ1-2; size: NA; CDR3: CASSQLGGYGYTF; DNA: TGTGCCAGCAGCCAACTAGGAGGCTATGGCTACACCTTC
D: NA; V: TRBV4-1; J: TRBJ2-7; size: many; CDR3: CASSQTWGSYEQYF; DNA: TGCGCCAGCAGCCAGACGTGGGGTTCCTACGAGCAGTACTTC
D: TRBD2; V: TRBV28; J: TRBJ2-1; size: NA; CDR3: CASRGGERSYNEQFF; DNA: TGTGCCAGCCGGGGAGGGGAGCGCTCCTACAATGAGCAGTTCTTC
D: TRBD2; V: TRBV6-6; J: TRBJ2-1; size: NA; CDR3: CASSRRTSGSHNEQFF; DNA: TGTGCCAGCAGTAGGCGGACTAGCGGGAGCCACAATGAGCAGTTCTTC